In its sample, the clone carrying this T cell receptor (beta chain) was seen a few times. The antigen remains unidentified. Repertoires were generated with immunoSEQ multiplex PCR, while TCRdb's copy carries only in-frame clones and drops some. The repertoire holds tens of thousands of clones, around four fifths seen once, with 25% to 35% in the top ten. Time point in this sample: blood 4 weeks post-SBRT, at nephrectomy. Treatment meaning: 15 Gy SBRT to primary tumor, nephrectomy 4 weeks later. Nephrectomy followed 15 Gy stereotactic body radiation by 4 weeks. Serial blood draws occurred at baseline and 2 and 4 weeks post-SBRT. These data belong to a study of radiation and T cells in renal cell carcinoma. With 3 bases clipped from V and 5 bases from J, the junction kept 9 bases outside the gene matches. This CDR3 is 15 amino acids long. The germline V gene has CDR1 SGHDN and CDR2 FVKESK. Study-level points and caveats: Without pretreatment biopsies, baseline tumor clonotype presence was undetermined.

This rearrangement joins TRBV14 to TRBJ1-1, with 7 bases aligning to TRBD1. This sequence was found in a woman between 70 and 85 years old with renal cell carcinoma. This specimen was blood, taken from a patient whose treatment included radiotherapy and nephrectomy. CDR3 loop: CASSQYSTGRTEAFF. CDR3 coding DNA: TGTGCCAGCAGCCAGTACTCGACAGGGAGGACTGAAGCTTTCTTT.